This passage covers 16 T cell receptor beta chains from one sample sequenced in a study of human T cells and chemical hapten exposure. Time point described: patch test 2, 6 weeks after DPC sensitization. Stated treatment: therapeutic diphenylcyclopropenone sensitization with weekly scalp DPC. One entry per CDR3 protein, called by TCRdb with MiXCR from the RACE reads. The sample includes tens of thousands of distinct CDR3 sequences, 11% of them seen just once. Sequences were derived from whole blood, sampled in connection with sensitization to the hapten diphenylcyclopropenone (DPC). The receptors stem from a middle-aged man with alopecia areata. Some clones in this sample may be carry-over from other donors' samples.

Comments on this clonotype: A junction boundary mismatches the germline segment, possibly from a read error. The V gene is TRBV20-1, the J gene TRBJ2-7, with TRBD2 as a possible D gene (6 bases). Germline V gene sequence: CDR1 DFQATT, CDR2 SNEGSKA (reference sequence). This CDR3 contains 14 residues. CDR3 loop: CSARRGLPSDEQYF. CDR3 DNA sequence: TGCAGTGCTAGAAGGGGACTGCCCTCCGACGAGCAGTACTTC.

This clonotype was seen more than once but under ten times. This rearrangement joins TRBV29-1 to TRBJ2-2; D is perhaps TRBD1 or TRBD2 (5 bases each). Trimming shortened V by 3 bases and J by 2 bases, and 7 bases separated the two germline ends. The length of the CDR3 is 13 residues. The germline V gene encodes CDR1 SQVTM and CDR2 ANQGSEA. The CDR3 region has the DNA TGCAGCGTTGACAGGGACAACACCGGGGAGCTGTTTTTT. Translation: CSVDRDNTGELFF.

This chain links TRBV7-8 with TRBJ2-7; 8 positions match TRBD2. The CDR3 contains 16 residues. Germline CDR1 is SGHVS and CDR2 is FQNEAQ. V was clipped by 1 base and J by 6 bases; unmatched bases: 11. This chain's CDR3 is CASSLDATSGRLEQYV. The CDR3 nucleotides read TGTGCCAGCAGCTTAGATGCGACCAGCGGGAGACTCGAGCAGTACGTC.

This clonotype occurred a few times. The chain is built from TRBV7-9 and TRBJ2-3, with TRBD2 identical over 7 bases. The CDR3 runs to 14 residues. Germline V gene lookup returns CDR1 SEHNR and CDR2 FQNEAQ (reference sequence). J lost 4 bases, V lost 8 bases, and 9 bases had no gene match. CDR3 sequence reads: CASREALVSDTQYF. The DNA for the CDR3 is TGTGCCAGCCGGGAGGCCTTAGTATCAGATACGCAGTATTTT.

This clonotype came up a few times. The J gene is TRBJ2-5, the V gene TRBV28; weak D call: TRBD2 (5 bases). There are 14 residues in the CDR3. The germline V gene encodes CDR1 MDHEN and CDR2 SYDVKM. The germline V and J ends were trimmed by 2 bases and 7 bases, with 14 bases remaining between them. This CDR3 is CASSLHTQSGTQYF. CDR3 nucleotides: TGTGCCAGCAGTTTACACACTCAGAGCGGGACCCAGTACTTC.

In its sample, this clonotype was seen once. The chain carries TRBV30 and TRBJ1-4; 8 bases line up with TRBD1. The trim removed 1 base at V and 4 bases at J, leaving 5 bases unmatched. The CDR3 runs 15 residues. CDR1 is GTSNPN, CDR2 SVGIG, per germline (reference sequence). The DNA for the CDR3 is TGTGCCTGGAGTGGGGGACAGGCCGATAATGAAAAACTGTTTTTT. Translation gives CAWSGGQADNEKLFF.

This clonotype was counted only a few times. The V gene is TRBV28, the J gene TRBJ1-5; the D gene is possibly TRBD1 (6 bases). The V end was cut by 6 bases, the J end by 6 bases, with 18 bases between. The CDR3 loop spans 15 amino acids. In germline, CDR1 is MDHEN, CDR2 SYDVKM. CDR3 nucleotides: TGTGCCAGCAGCACCGTCCGACAGGAAGGTCAGCCCCAGCATTTT. It codes for CASSTVRQEGQPQHF.

This clonotype was recorded many times. This chain joins TRBV12-3 or TRBV12-4 and TRBJ2-1, with 11 bases lining up with TRBD2. The CDR3 loop spans 17 amino acids. V trimming: 8 bases; J trimming: 0 bases; junction bases outside the gene matches: 9. The DNA for the CDR3 is TGTGCCAGCGGGTTCGGACTAGCGGGTTCCTCCTACAATGAGCAGTTCTTC. It specifies CASGFGLAGSSYNEQFF.

J is TRBJ2-3 and V is TRBV7-9; tentative D call: TRBD2 (5 bases). V gave up 4 bases and J gave up 4 bases, with 9 bases separating them. Per germline, CDR1 SEHNR and CDR2 FQNEAQ (reference sequence). The length of the CDR3 is 13 residues. CDR3 residues: CASSSSEADTQYF. Here the CDR3 DNA reads TGTGCCAGCAGCTCTTCGGAGGCAGATACGCAGTATTTT.

The gene calls are TRBV9 and TRBJ2-5; 15 nucleotides align to TRBD2. This CDR3 is 22 amino acids long. With 0 bases clipped from V and 4 bases from J, the junction kept 19 bases outside the gene matches. In germline, CDR1 is SGDLS, CDR2 YYNGEE. DNA for the CDR3: TGTGCCAGCAGCGTAGACGGGACTAGCGGGAGGACCACCGACAACAGGAGAGAGACCCAGTACTTC. This sequence encodes CASSVDGTSGRTTDNRRETQYF.

This clonotype has a count of ten or more. The gene calls are TRBV7-2 and TRBJ2-7, with 11 nucleotides matching TRBD2. Germline V lookup: CDR1 SGHTA, CDR2 FQGNSA. J was trimmed by 7 bases and V by 5 bases; bases with no gene match: 10. The CDR3 is made up of 15 amino acids. The CDR3 reads CASSLRLAGSGEQYF. DNA for the CDR3: TGTGCCAGCAGCCTGCGACTAGCGGGATCTGGGGAGCAGTACTTC.

A few counts support this clonotype. The V and J genes are TRBV7-9 and TRBJ1-2, with 8 bases identical to TRBD1. J lost 6 bases, V lost 2 bases, and 5 bases had no gene match. This CDR3 spans 14 amino acids. Germline V gene sequence: CDR1 SEHNR, CDR2 FQNEAQ (reference sequence). The CDR3 is CASSLRGQADGYTF. The CDR3 coding sequence is TGTGCCAGCAGCTTAAGGGGACAGGCAGATGGCTACACCTTC. Full variable domain (rest looked up from reference TRBV7-9 and TRBJ1-2): DTGVSQNPRHKITKRGQNVTFRCDPISEHNRLYWYRQTLGQGPEFLTYFQNEAQLEKSRLLSDRFSAERPKGSFSTLEIQRTEQGDSAMYLCASSLRGQADGYTFGSGTRLTVV.

This clonotype occurred many times. V is TRBV7-9 and J is TRBJ2-3; 8 nucleotides line up with TRBD2. The CDR3 extends over 15 amino acids. Germline CDR1 SEHNR, CDR2 FQNEAQ (reference sequence). J was trimmed by 13 bases and V by 1 base; bases with no gene match: 13. CDR3 DNA sequence: TGTGCCAGCAGCTTAGATAGCGGGAAACTCCCCAAGGAGTATTTT. Protein sequence: CASSLDSGKLPKEYF.

This clonotype was seen a handful of times. This chain links TRBV5-5 with TRBJ1-6; D gene uncertain. Trimming took off 3 bases at V and 10 bases at J, with 14 bases between the two ends. This CDR3 contains 14 residues. The germline gives CDR1 SGHKS, CDR2 YYEKEE (reference sequence). The CDR3 reads CASSSDISFSPLHF. The CDR3 bases are TGTGCCAGCAGCTCTGACATCTCCTTCTCACCCCTCCACTTT.

This clonotype has more than one count but fewer than ten. This chain links TRBV28 with TRBJ2-7, with TRBD2 matching over 9 bases. Germline CDR1 is MDHEN and CDR2 is SYDVKM. This CDR3 spans 14 amino acids. Germline trimming cut 3 bases from V and 6 bases from J; bases unmatched to any gene: 6. CDR3 DNA sequence: TGTGCCAGCAGTTTGCCGGGACTAGCTACCGAGCAGTACTTC. This codes for CASSLPGLATEQYF.

The V call is TRBV29-1, the J call TRBJ2-3, with D perhaps TRBD2 (6 bases). CDR3 length equals 14 residues. Trimming cost V 7 bases and J 0 bases, with 14 bases left between them. Germline assignment: CDR1 SQVTM and CDR2 ANQGSEA. In DNA, the CDR3 is TGCAGCGCCAAGGCTAGCGCTAGCACAGATACGCAGTATTTT. The encoded protein is CSAKASASTDTQYF.